The present T cell receptor (beta chain) was sequenced within a study of spatial heterogeneity in lung cancer. Study conclusions and caveats: Expanded alpha and beta TCR counts within tumors tracked tumor mutation counts.

Time point here: sample taken at primary tumor resection. This clonotype occurred many times. The antigen is unknown. Via MiXCR, TCRdb re-called the 5' RACE reads, giving one row per CDR3 protein. The sample carries about 18,000 distinct CDR3 sequences, around 6.5% recorded once. The germline gives CDR1 SGHTA, CDR2 FQGTGA. The germline V and J ends were trimmed by 0 bases and 0 bases, with 3 bases remaining between them. There are 15 residues in the CDR3. This TCR was recovered from a female donor with early-stage non-small cell lung cancer. Material: lung tumor tissue, obtained at surgery. This sequence joins TRBV7-3 and TRBJ2-6; D unclear. CDR3 loop: CASSLTDSGANVLTF. The CDR3 bases are TGTGCCAGCAGCTTAACGGACTCTGGGGCCAACGTCCTGACTTTC.